The 10 T cell receptor beta chains presented below share a single source sample, sequenced in a study of T cell clonality in common variable immunodeficiency. Libraries were prepared by immunoSEQ multiplex PCR; TCRdb keeps only in-frame clonotypes and omits some of them. This table holds around 40,000 clones with no singletons; the top ten claim 2.8%. Input material: peripheral blood mononuclear cells. The receptor source for this set is a person aged 18 to 75 in good health.

This clone has a count of ten or more. Coverage ceases 3 residues before the CDR3 finishes, and the germline J gene fills in the end. The chain employs TRBV5-1 and TRBJ2-5; 12 bases align to TRBD2. The J segment lost 5 bases and the V segment lost 5 bases, leaving 16 bases of the junction unmatched. There are 18 residues in the CDR3. The germline gives CDR1 SGHRS, CDR2 YFSETQ. The part of the CDR3 DNA that was read is TGCGCCAGCAGTCGGTCTAGCGGGAGGGCCGCTATCTGGGAGACC. It codes for CASSRSSGRAAIWET. The CDR3 in its entirety is CASSRSSGRAAIWETQYF. The full variable domain, with the rest looked up from reference TRBV5-1 and TRBJ2-5, is KAGVTQTPRYLIKTRGQQVTLSCSPISGHRSVSWYQQTPGQGLQFLFEYFSETQRNKGNFPGRFSGRQFSNSRSEMNVSTLELGDSALYLCASSRSSGRAAIWETQYFGPGTRLLVL.

This clone showed up many times. With the read ending 3 residues before the CDR3 end, the germline J gene is used to fill in that end. V gene TRBV7-8 combines with J gene TRBJ2-2; no clear D gene. Trimming cost V 2 bases and J 1 base, with 5 bases left between them. The CDR3 is 14 amino acids. CDR1 is SGHVS and CDR2 is FQNEAQ in the germline V gene. The CDR3 protein is CASSLSWNTGELFF. The covered CDR3 bases are TGTGCCAGCAGCTTAAGCTGGAACACCGGGGAG.

This clone has at least ten counts. CDR3 protein: CASSEAFLAGGVYEQFF. The sequenced part of the CDR3 DNA is TGTGCCAGCAGTGAAGCCTTCCTAGCGGGGGGCGTCTATGAG. V is TRBV2 and J is TRBJ2-1; 11 bases align to TRBD2. The read stops 3 residues short of the end of the CDR3; the missing end is completed from the germline J gene. The CDR3 covers 17 residues. CDR1 SNHLY and CDR2 FYNNEI come from the germline V gene. Unmatched junction bases numbered 9, after V lost 0 bases and J lost 8 bases.

The sample holds many counts of this clone. The CDR3 end falls 3 residues outside the read, so it is completed with the germline J gene. The rearrangement uses TRBV5-5 and TRBJ1-2; D possibly corresponds to TRBD1 (6 bases). CDR3 length: 15 amino acids. V dropped 4 bases and J dropped 4 bases, with 17 bases sitting between them. Germline CDR1 SGHKS, CDR2 YYEKEE (reference sequence). The sequenced part of the CDR3 DNA is TGTGCCAGCAGCCCCGGCCCAGGGGCCGTCTATGGC. The encoded protein is CASSPGPGAVYG. The whole CDR3 reads CASSPGPGAVYGYTF.

This clone was seen ten or more times. Read sequence stops 3 residues before the CDR3 end, and the germline J gene provides the missing end. The V gene is TRBV10-3, the J gene TRBJ2-7; TRBD1 matches at 9 bases. Germline lookup yields CDR1 ENHRY and CDR2 SYGVKD. The trim removed 5 bases at V and 5 bases at J, leaving 4 bases unmatched. This CDR3 is built from 13 residues. CDR3 sequence: CAISWDRDHEQYF. CDR3 DNA, as far as it was read: TGTGCCATCAGTTGGGACAGGGACCACGAG.

The sample holds many counts of this clone. The CDR3 extends 3 residues past the end of the read, so its final part is completed from the germline J gene. This rearrangement joins TRBV28 to TRBJ1-5, with TRBD1 matching over 8 bases. V was pared by 6 bases and J by 7 bases, with 11 bases of the junction left unmatched. The CDR3 has 15 residues. CDR1 is MDHEN, CDR2 SYDVKM, per germline. CDR3 sequence reads: CASSRAGQGTQPQHF. The sequenced CDR3 bases are TGTGCCAGCAGCAGAGCCGGACAGGGCACGCAGCCC.

This clone was recorded at least ten times. Read coverage stops 3 residues before the CDR3 terminus; the germline J gene supplies the remainder. The rearrangement uses TRBV7-2 and TRBJ1-4; 10 positions match TRBD1. J lost 7 bases, V lost 5 bases, and 4 bases had no gene match. Germline V lookup: CDR1 SGHTA, CDR2 FQGNSA. The CDR3 contains 14 residues. This chain's CDR3 is CASSRQGASEKLFF. The covered CDR3 bases are TGTGCCAGCAGCAGACAGGGGGCGAGTGAAAAA.

In this sample, this clone turned up many times. The read gets to within 3 residues of the CDR3 end, and the germline J gene fills in the rest. The chain recombines TRBV20-1 with TRBJ2-1; TRBD1 matches at 7 bases. This CDR3 spans 17 amino acids. Trimming at V came to 2 bases and at J to 5 bases, leaving 15 bases not matched to a gene. The germline V gene encodes CDR1 DFQATT and CDR2 SNEGSKA (reference sequence). CDR3 residues: CSARSHNRGERNNEQFF. The CDR3 DNA, read in part, is TGCAGTGCTAGATCCCATAACAGGGGCGAGAGAAACAATGAG.

This clone was picked up many times. The sequence runs out 3 residues before the end of the CDR3; the remainder is reconstructed from the germline J gene. The chain has TRBV7-6 and TRBJ1-5, with 11 bases fitting TRBD1. CDR1 is SGHVS, CDR2 FNYEAQ, per germline. This CDR3 has 15 residues. After removal of 4 bases from V and 7 bases from J, the junction contained 6 bases not matched to a gene. The chain's CDR3 is CASSSGQGAGQPQHF. The sequenced CDR3 bases are TGTGCCAGCAGCTCTGGACAGGGGGCTGGACAGCCC.

Ten or more counts support this clone. The read is 3 residues too short to cover the CDR3 end, so that end is filled in from the germline J gene. The chain links TRBV29-1 to TRBJ2-7; 8 bases are shared with TRBD1. Germline lookup yields CDR1 SQVTM and CDR2 ANQGSEA. With V trimmed by 8 bases and J by 2 bases, 8 bases remained unmatched. This CDR3 comprises 13 residues. CDR3 loop: CSIRTGKAYEQYF. CDR3 DNA, as far as it was read: TGCAGCATTCGGACAGGGAAGGCCTACGAG.